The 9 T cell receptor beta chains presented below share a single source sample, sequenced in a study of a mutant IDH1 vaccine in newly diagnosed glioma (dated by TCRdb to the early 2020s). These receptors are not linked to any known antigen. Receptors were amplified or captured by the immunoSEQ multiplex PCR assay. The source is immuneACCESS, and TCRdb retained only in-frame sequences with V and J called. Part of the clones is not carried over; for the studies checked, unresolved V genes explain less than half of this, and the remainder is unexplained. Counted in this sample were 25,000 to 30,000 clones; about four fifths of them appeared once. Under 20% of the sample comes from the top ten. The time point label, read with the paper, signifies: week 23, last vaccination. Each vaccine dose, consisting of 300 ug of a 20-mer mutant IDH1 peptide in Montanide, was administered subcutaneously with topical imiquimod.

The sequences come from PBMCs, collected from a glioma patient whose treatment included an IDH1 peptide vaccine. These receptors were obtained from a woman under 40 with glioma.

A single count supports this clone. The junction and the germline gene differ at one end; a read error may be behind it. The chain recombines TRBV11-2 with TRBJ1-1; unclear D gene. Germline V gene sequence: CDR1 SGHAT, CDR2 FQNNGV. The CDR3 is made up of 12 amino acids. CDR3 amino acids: CASSLARVEAFF. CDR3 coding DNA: TGTGCCAGCAGTTTAGCTAGGGTCGAAGCTTTCTTT.

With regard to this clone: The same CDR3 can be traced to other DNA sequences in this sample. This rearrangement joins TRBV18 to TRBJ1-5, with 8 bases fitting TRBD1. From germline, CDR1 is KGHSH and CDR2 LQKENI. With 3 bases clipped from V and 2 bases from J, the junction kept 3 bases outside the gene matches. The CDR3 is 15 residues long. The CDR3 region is CASSPDRGGNQPQHF. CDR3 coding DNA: TGTGCCAGCTCACCCGACAGGGGAGGCAATCAGCCCCAGCATTTT.

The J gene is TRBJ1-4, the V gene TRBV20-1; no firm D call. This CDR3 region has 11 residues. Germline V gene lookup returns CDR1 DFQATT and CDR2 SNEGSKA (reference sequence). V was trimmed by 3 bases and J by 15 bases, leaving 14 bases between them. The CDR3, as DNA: TGCAGTGCTAGCAACCAGTGGAGAATGTTTTTT. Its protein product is CSASNQWRMFF.

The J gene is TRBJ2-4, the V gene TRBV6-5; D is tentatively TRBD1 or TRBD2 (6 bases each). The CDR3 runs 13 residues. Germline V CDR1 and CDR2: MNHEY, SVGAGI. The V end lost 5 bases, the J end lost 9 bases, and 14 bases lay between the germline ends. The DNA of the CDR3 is TGTGCCAGCAGTCCGGGGGCGCGGGTCATTCAGTACTTC. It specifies CASSPGARVIQYF.

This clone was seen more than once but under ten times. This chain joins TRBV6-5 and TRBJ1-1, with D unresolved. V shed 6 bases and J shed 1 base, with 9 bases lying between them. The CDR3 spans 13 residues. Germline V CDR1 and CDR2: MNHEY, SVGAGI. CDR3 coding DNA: TGTGCCAGCAGGGACCCTTCGAACACTGAAGCTTTCTTT. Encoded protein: CASRDPSNTEAFF.

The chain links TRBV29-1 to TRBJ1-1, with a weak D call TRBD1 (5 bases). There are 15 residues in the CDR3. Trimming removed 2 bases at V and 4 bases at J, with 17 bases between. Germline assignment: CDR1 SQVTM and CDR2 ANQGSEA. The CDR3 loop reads CSVERGWAGSTEAFF. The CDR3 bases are TGCAGCGTTGAAAGGGGTTGGGCGGGGTCCACTGAAGCTTTCTTT.

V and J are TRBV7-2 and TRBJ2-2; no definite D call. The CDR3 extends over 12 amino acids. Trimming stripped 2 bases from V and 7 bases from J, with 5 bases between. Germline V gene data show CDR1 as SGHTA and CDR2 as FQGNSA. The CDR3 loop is CASSLSVGELFF. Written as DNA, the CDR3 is TGTGCCAGCAGCTTATCTGTCGGGGAGCTGTTTTTT.

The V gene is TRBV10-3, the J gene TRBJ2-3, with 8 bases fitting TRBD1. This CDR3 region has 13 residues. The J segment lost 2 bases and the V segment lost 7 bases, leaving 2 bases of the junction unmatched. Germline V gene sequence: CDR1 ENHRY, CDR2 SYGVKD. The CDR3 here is CAINRGFTDTQYF. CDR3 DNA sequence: TGTGCCATCAACAGGGGGTTCACAGATACGCAGTATTTT.

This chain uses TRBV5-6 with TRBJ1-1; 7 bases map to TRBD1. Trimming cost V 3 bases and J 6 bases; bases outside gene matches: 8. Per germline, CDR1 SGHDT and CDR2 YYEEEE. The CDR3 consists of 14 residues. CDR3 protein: CASSWLSGGAEAFF. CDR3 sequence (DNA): TGTGCCAGCAGCTGGTTATCAGGGGGGGCTGAAGCTTTCTTT.